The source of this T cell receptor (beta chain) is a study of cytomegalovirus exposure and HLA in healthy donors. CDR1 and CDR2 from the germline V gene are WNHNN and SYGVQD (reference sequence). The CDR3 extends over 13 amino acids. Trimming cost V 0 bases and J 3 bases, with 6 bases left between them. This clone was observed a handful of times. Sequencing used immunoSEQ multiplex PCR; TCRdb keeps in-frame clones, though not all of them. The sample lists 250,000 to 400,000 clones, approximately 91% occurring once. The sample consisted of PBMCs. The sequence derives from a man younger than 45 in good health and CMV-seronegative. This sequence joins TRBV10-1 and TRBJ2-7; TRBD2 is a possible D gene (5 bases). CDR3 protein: CASSESGSYEQYF. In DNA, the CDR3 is TGCGCCAGCAGTGAGTCGGGGAGCTACGAGCAGTACTTC.